This T cell receptor (beta chain) came from a study of T cell responses to AZD1222 COVID-19 vaccine. The CDR3 is made up of 13 amino acids. CDR1 is SNHLY, CDR2 FYNNEI, per germline. The V end was cut by 6 bases, the J end by 1 base, with 9 bases between. TCRdb keeps only in-frame clones here, not all; method: immunoSEQ multiplex PCR. There are around 140,000 clones in the sample; about 94% occur only once, and more than 3.5% lies in the top ten. The source was peripheral blood, collected on day 0 of AZD1222 vaccination. The chain is built from TRBV2 and TRBJ1-1; D not certain. The TCR comes from an adult in good health. CDR3 sequence: CASSVRKNTEAFF. CDR3 nucleotides: TGTGCCAGCAGCGTGAGGAAGAACACTGAAGCTTTCTTT.